The 20 T cell receptor beta chains below all came from one sample that was sequenced in a study of T cell repertoires in cytomegalovirus infection. MiXCR, run by TCRdb on the reads, gives a single entry per CDR3 protein. The data show around 800,000 distinct CDR3 sequences, with roughly 33% seen just once and 9.5% to 15% held by the top ten. Their cognate antigens are unknown. This material consisted of cultured CD8+ T cells from PBMCs, taken from culture after CMV antigen stimulation. Receptors were obtained from a human donor in good health (CMV status not recorded). Some clones in this sample may be carry-over from other donors' samples.

This clonotype showed up just a few times. CDR3 region: CASSLSSVTTLNTEAFF. CDR3 nucleotide sequence: TGTGCCAGCAGTTTATCGTCAGTAACCACCCTGAACACTGAAGCTTTCTTT. J is TRBJ1-1 and V is TRBV12-3 or TRBV12-4; D is undetermined. The CDR3 totals 17 residues. The V gene lost 2 bases and the J gene lost 0 bases, with 16 bases spanning the gap.

The chain carries TRBV27 and TRBJ1-2; 8 bases line up with TRBD1. Germline values: CDR1 MNHEY, CDR2 SMNVEV (reference sequence). V lost 0 bases, J lost 8 bases, and 5 bases stayed unmatched. The CDR3 consists of 14 residues. CDR3 sequence reads: CASSLSPGGLGYTF. CDR3 nucleotide sequence: TGTGCCAGCAGTTTATCCCCAGGGGGCCTGGGCTACACCTTC.

The chain couples TRBV4-3 to TRBJ1-5; D is ambiguous. CDR3 size: 17 residues. Trimming removed 0 bases from V and 0 bases from J, with 12 bases in between. In germline, CDR1 is LGHNA, CDR2 YSLEER. The CDR3 DNA is TGCGCCAGCAGCCAAGATCCATCGGGCCATAGCAATCAGCCCCAGCATTTT. It encodes CASSQDPSGHSNQPQHF.

This clonotype came up a few times. The gene calls are TRBV7-6 and TRBJ2-1; D might be TRBD1 or TRBD2, each matching 7 bases. CDR1 SGHVS and CDR2 FNYEAQ come from the germline V gene. Trimming took 1 base from V and 2 from J, leaving 15 bases between them. This CDR3 has 17 amino acids. This CDR3 reads CASSLGSGGAAYNEQFF. CDR3 DNA: TGTGCCAGCAGCTTAGGATCAGGGGGGGCCGCCTACAATGAGCAGTTCTTC.

V and J are TRBV27 and TRBJ1-6, with D perhaps matching TRBD1 (6 bases). The V gene's germline CDR1 is MNHEY and CDR2 SMNVEV (reference sequence). The CDR3 sequence is 17 residues long. V was clipped by 6 bases and J by 1 base, with 16 bases between them. The DNA for the CDR3 is TGTGCCAGCAGCCATCTGGCCCAGGGGTCCTATAATTCACCCCTCCACTTT. Translation gives CASSHLAQGSYNSPLHF.

This clonotype has a single count. J is TRBJ1-6 and V is TRBV19; D unresolved. V was cut by 3 bases and J by 9 bases, with 6 bases left in between. The CDR3 extends over 12 amino acids. From germline, CDR1 is LNHDA and CDR2 SQIVND (reference sequence). CDR3 protein: CASSIQGSPLHF. CDR3 sequence (DNA): TGTGCCAGTAGTATCCAAGGTTCACCCCTCCACTTT.

This clonotype has more than one count but fewer than ten. CDR3 loop: CAISATGYQETQYF. CDR3 DNA sequence: TGTGCCATCAGCGCCACGGGGTACCAAGAGACCCAGTACTTC. The V gene is TRBV6-6, the J gene TRBJ2-5; D is perhaps TRBD2 (5 bases). This CDR3 contains 14 residues. Trimming removed 10 bases from V and 0 bases from J, with 15 bases in between. Germline CDR1 MNHNY, CDR2 SVGAGI (reference sequence).

The DNA of the CDR3 is TGTGCCAGCAGCCGTGGTATAGCCTATGGCTACACCTTC. Amino acids: CASSRGIAYGYTF. The chain uses TRBV6-5 and TRBJ1-2; D gene ambiguous. This CDR3 is 13 amino acids long. Trimming took off 6 bases at V and 4 bases at J, with 12 bases between the two ends. The germline V gene encodes CDR1 MNHEY and CDR2 SVGAGI.

The chain recombines TRBV20-1 with TRBJ1-2; 10 bases align to TRBD1. This CDR3 has 11 amino acids. In germline, CDR1 is DFQATT, CDR2 SNEGSKA (reference sequence). The DNA of the CDR3 is TGCATACCCGGGACAGGGGATGGCTACACCTTC. Protein product: CIPGTGDGYTF.

The V gene is TRBV5-6, the J gene TRBJ2-6, with 9 positions matching TRBD1. This CDR3 has 18 amino acids. Germline V lookup: CDR1 SGHDT, CDR2 YYEEEE. V trimming: 4 bases; J trimming: 0 bases; junction bases outside the gene matches: 8. Here the CDR3 DNA reads TGTGCCAGCAGCCCAAAACAGGGGGCGAGCTCTGGGGCCAACGTCCTGACTTTC. It encodes CASSPKQGASSGANVLTF.

The V and J genes are TRBV9 and TRBJ2-3, with D perhaps given as TRBD1 or TRBD2 (5 bases each). The V end was cut by 3 bases, the J end by 2 bases, with 16 bases between. This CDR3 contains 16 residues. CDR1 and CDR2 from the germline V gene are SGDLS and YYNGEE. CDR3 residues: CASSGDGNSLTDTQYF. CDR3 in DNA: TGTGCCAGCAGCGGGGACGGTAACAGCCTCACAGATACGCAGTATTTT.

This clonotype was observed a handful of times. The chain has TRBV3-1 and TRBJ2-3; D call uncertain. CDR3 length: 16 amino acids. The V gene's germline CDR1 is LGHDT and CDR2 YNNKEL (reference sequence). Trimming cost V 0 bases and J 0 bases, with 10 bases left between them. CDR3 DNA: TGTGCCAGCAGCCAAGAAGGCCGGTTAAGCACAGATACGCAGTATTTT. Translating it yields CASSQEGRLSTDTQYF.

This clonotype turned up a few times. This chain uses TRBV4-3 with TRBJ1-6; TRBD1 matches at 8 bases. The CDR3 extends over 16 amino acids. The trim removed 4 bases at V and 4 bases at J, leaving 6 bases unmatched. Germline lookup yields CDR1 LGHNA and CDR2 YSLEER. In DNA, the CDR3 is TGCGCCAGCAGCCGGAACGGACAGGGATATAATTCACCCCTCCACTTT. It codes for CASSRNGQGYNSPLHF.

In its sample, this clonotype was seen a few times. The V call is TRBV6-6, the J call TRBJ1-1; 10 bases fit TRBD1. J gave up 8 bases and V 6 bases, and 12 bases lay outside the gene matches. The CDR3 sequence is 15 residues long. CDR1 and CDR2 (germline): MNHNY, SVGAGI (reference sequence). The CDR3 protein is CASRLREGQGLEAFF. The CDR3 DNA is TGTGCCAGCAGGTTACGCGAGGGACAGGGGTTGGAAGCTTTCTTT.

This clonotype showed up just a few times. J is TRBJ1-5 and V is TRBV28, with 9 bases lining up with TRBD1. CDR1 and CDR2 from the germline V gene are MDHEN and SYDVKM. V lost 6 bases and J lost 5; bases outside the gene matches: 5. This CDR3 region has 14 residues. The CDR3 sequence: CASREDRGDQPQHF. CDR3 in DNA: TGTGCCAGCAGGGAGGACAGGGGCGATCAGCCCCAGCATTTT.

This sequence joins TRBV7-6 and TRBJ1-1; no reliable D call. Germline V gene lookup returns CDR1 SGHVS and CDR2 FNYEAQ. This CDR3 spans 14 amino acids. V shed 5 bases and J shed 4 bases, with 14 bases lying between them. In DNA, the CDR3 is TGTGCCAGCAGCCCCCATTTAGCGGGCACTGAAGCTTTCTTT. As protein: CASSPHLAGTEAFF. Complete variable domain (other parts from reference TRBV7-6 and TRBJ1-1): GAGVSQSPRYKVTKRGQDVALRCDPISGHVSLYWYRQALGQGPEFLTYFNYEAQQDKSGLPNDRFSAERPEGSISTLTIQRTEQRDSAMYRCASSPHLAGTEAFFGQGTRLTVV.

This clonotype showed up just a few times. The rearrangement joins TRBV27 to TRBJ2-1; D possibly corresponds to TRBD1 (6 bases). This CDR3 is built from 14 residues. From germline, CDR1 is MNHEY and CDR2 SMNVEV (reference sequence). The ends were cut back, 5 bases at V and 10 bases at J, with 18 bases in the middle. CDR3 bases: TGTGCCAGCAGTCCCCCCCCACAGGGCGGAGAGCAGTTCTTC. The encoded protein is CASSPPPQGGEQFF.

This clonotype was seen only a few times. The gene calls are TRBV24-1 and TRBJ2-1; D gene ambiguous. The CDR3 is 12 amino acids. Trimming cost V 5 bases and J 10 bases, with 11 bases left between them. Germline loops: CDR1 KGHDR, CDR2 SFDVKD. The DNA for the CDR3 is TGTGCCACCAGTGGACGAGGAAACGAGCAGTTCTTC. Translating gives CATSGRGNEQFF.

This chain joins TRBV7-6 and TRBJ2-7; 8 bases are a match to TRBD2. Per germline, CDR1 SGHVS and CDR2 FNYEAQ. This CDR3 spans 16 amino acids. The V gene end was trimmed by 3 bases and the J gene end by 1 base; junction bases not matched to a gene: 8. This chain's CDR3 is CASSLVVAGPSYEQYF. The CDR3 region has the DNA TGTGCCAGCAGCTTGGTCGTAGCGGGGCCGTCCTACGAGCAGTACTTC.

This chain joins TRBV9 and TRBJ1-2, with unresolved D. The length of the CDR3 is 11 residues. Looked up from germline, CDR1 is SGDLS and CDR2 is YYNGEE. V gave up 5 bases and J gave up 8 bases, with 10 bases separating them. The CDR3 region is CASSGSVGYTF. CDR3 nucleotide sequence: TGTGCCAGCAGTGGTAGCGTGGGCTACACCTTC. The full variable domain, with the rest looked up from reference TRBV9 and TRBJ1-2, is DSGVTQTPKHLITATGQRVTLRCSPRSGDLSVYWYQQSLDQGLQFLIQYYNGEERAKGNILERFSAQQFPDLHSELNLSSLELGDSALYFCASSGSVGYTFGSGTRLTVV.